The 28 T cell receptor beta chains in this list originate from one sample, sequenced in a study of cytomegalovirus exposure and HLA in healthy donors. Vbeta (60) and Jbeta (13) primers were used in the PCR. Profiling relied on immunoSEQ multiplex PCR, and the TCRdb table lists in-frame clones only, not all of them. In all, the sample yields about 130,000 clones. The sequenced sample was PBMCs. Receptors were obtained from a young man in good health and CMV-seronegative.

CDR3 in DNA: TGTGCCAGTAGTATCCCCGACAGGGGGCGACTGTTTTTT. Amino acid sequence: CASSIPDRGRLFF. This sequence joins TRBV19 and TRBJ1-4; the match to TRBD1 covers 10 bases. This CDR3 comprises 13 residues. Germline CDR1 is LNHDA and CDR2 is SQIVND (reference sequence). The ends lost 3 bases at V and 13 bases at J; junction bases unmatched: 5.

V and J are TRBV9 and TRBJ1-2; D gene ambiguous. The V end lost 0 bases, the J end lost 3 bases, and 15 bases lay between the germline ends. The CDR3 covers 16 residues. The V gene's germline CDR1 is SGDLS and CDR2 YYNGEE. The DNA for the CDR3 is TGTGCCAGCAGCGTAGAACCCCTGGGCCCTTACTATGGCTACACCTTC. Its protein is CASSVEPLGPYYGYTF.

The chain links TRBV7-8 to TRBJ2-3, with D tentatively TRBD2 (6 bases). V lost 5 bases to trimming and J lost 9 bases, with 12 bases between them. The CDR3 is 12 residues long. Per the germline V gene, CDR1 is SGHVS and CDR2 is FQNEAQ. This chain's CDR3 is CASSRTGETQYF. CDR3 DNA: TGTGCCAGCAGCCGCACGGGGGAAACGCAGTATTTT.

The CDR3 spells CASRRDSTYEQYF. CDR3 coding DNA: TGTGCCAGCAGAAGGGACTCCACCTACGAGCAGTACTTC. The J gene is TRBJ2-7, the V gene TRBV7-9, with a possible D match to TRBD2 (6 bases). Trimming removed 6 bases at V and 2 bases at J, with 11 bases between. The CDR3 runs 13 residues. Per germline, CDR1 SEHNR and CDR2 FQNEAQ (reference sequence). The variable domain in full, with the rest retrieved from reference TRBV7-9 and TRBJ2-7, is DTGVSQNPRHKITKRGQNVTFRCDPISEHNRLYWYRQTLGQGPEFLTYFQNEAQLEKSRLLSDRFSAERPKGSFSTLEIQRTEQGDSAMYLCASRRDSTYEQYFGPGTRLTVT.

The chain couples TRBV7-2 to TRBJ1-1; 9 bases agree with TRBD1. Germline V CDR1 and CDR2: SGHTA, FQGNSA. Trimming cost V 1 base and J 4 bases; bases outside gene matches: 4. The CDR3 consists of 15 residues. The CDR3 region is CASSLVGQGGTEAFF. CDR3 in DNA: TGTGCCAGCAGCTTAGTGGGACAGGGTGGCACTGAAGCTTTCTTT.

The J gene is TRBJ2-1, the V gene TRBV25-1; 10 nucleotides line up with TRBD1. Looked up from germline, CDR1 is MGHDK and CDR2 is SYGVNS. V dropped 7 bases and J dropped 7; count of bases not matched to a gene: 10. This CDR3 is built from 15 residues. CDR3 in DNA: TGTGCCAGCACCCTTGACAGGGGGCAGGGGAATGAGCAGTTCTTC. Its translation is CASTLDRGQGNEQFF.

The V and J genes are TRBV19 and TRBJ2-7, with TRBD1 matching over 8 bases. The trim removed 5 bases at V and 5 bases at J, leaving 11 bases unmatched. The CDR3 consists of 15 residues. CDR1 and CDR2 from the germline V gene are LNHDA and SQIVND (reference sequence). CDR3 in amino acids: CASSWTGRLAHEQYF. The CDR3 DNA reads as TGTGCCAGTAGTTGGACAGGGAGGCTCGCTCACGAGCAGTACTTC.

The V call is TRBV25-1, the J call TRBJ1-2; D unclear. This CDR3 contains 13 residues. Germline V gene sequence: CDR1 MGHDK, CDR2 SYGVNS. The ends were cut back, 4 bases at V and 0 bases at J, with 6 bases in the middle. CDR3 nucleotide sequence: TGTGCCAGCAGTGGAGTTCCTAACTATGGCTACACCTTC. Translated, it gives CASSGVPNYGYTF.

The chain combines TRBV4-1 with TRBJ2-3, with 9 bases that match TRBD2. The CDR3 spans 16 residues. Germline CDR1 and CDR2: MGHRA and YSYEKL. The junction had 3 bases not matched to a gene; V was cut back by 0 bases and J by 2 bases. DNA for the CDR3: TGCGCCAGCAGCCAAGAAGGGACTAGCTCCACAGATACGCAGTATTTT. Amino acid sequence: CASSQEGTSSTDTQYF.

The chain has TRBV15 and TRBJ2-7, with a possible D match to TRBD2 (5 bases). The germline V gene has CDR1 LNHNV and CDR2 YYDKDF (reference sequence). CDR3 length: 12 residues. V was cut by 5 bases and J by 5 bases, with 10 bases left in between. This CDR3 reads CATSGPGDEQYF. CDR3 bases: TGTGCCACCAGCGGCCCCGGGGACGAGCAGTACTTC.

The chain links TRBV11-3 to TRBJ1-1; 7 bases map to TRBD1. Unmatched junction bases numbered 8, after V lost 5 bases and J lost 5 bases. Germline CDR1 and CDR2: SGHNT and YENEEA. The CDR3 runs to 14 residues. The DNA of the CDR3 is TGTGCCAGCAGCCAAAGACAGGGACGGACTGAAGCTTTCTTT. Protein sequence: CASSQRQGRTEAFF.

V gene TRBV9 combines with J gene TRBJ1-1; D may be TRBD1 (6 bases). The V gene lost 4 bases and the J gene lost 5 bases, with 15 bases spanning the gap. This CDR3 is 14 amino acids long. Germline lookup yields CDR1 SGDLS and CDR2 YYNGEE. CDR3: CASSIQGVRTEAFF. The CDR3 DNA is TGTGCCAGCAGCATACAGGGAGTGCGGACTGAAGCTTTCTTT.

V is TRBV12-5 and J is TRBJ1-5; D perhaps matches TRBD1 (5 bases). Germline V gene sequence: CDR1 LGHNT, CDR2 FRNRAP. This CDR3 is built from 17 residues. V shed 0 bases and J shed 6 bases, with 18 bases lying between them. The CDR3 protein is CASGLVGWGLGRQPQHF. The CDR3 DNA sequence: TGTGCTAGTGGTTTGGTTGGGTGGGGACTAGGGCGTCAGCCCCAGCATTTT. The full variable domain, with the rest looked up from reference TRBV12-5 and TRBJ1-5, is DARVTQTPRHKVTEMGQEVTMRCQPILGHNTVFWYRQTMMQGLELLAYFRNRAPLDDSGMPKDRFSAEMPDATLATLKIQPSEPRDSAVYFCASGLVGWGLGRQPQHFGDGTRLSIL.

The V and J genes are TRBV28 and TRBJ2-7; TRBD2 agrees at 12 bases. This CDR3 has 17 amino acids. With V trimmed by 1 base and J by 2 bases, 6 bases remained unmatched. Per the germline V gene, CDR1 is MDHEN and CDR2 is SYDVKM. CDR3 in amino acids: CASSLSYTSGRTYEQYF. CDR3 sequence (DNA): TGTGCCAGCAGTTTATCCTATACTAGCGGGAGGACCTACGAGCAGTACTTC. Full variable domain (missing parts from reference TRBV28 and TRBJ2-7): DVKVTQSSRYLVKRTGEKVFLECVQDMDHENMFWYRQDPGLGLRLIYFSYDVKMKEKGDIPEGYSVSREKKERFSLILESASTNQTSMYLCASSLSYTSGRTYEQYFGPGTRLTVT.

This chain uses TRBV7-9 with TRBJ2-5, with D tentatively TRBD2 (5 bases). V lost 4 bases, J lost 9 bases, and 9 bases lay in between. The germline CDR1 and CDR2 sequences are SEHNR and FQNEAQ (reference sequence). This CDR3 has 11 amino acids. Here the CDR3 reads CASSSGWAQYF. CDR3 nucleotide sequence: TGTGCCAGCAGCTCGGGGTGGGCCCAGTACTTC.

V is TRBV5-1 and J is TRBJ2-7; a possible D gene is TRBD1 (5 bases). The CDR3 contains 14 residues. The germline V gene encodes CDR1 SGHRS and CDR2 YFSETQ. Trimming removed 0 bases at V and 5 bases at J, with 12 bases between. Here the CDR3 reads CASSLGQRDDEQYF. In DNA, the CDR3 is TGCGCCAGCAGCTTGGGACAGCGAGATGACGAGCAGTACTTC.

The CDR3 protein is CASNLPGNGHEQYF. The CDR3 region has the DNA TGTGCCAGCAACCTGCCGGGGAACGGCCACGAGCAGTACTTC. This chain connects TRBV6-1 to TRBJ2-7, with D possibly being TRBD2 (5 bases). V lost 7 bases and J 5 bases, leaving 18 bases between the germline ends. CDR3 length equals 14 residues. Germline lookup yields CDR1 MNHNS and CDR2 SASEGT.

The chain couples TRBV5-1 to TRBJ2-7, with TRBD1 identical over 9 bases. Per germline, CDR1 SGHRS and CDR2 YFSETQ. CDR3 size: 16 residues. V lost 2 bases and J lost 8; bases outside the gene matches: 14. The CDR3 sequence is CASSFNRGPMLTQQYF. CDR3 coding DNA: TGCGCCAGCAGCTTTAACAGGGGGCCAATGTTAACACAGCAGTACTTC.

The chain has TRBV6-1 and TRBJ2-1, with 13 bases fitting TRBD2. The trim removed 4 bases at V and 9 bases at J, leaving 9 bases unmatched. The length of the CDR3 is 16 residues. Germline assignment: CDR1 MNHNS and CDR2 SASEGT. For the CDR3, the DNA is TGTGCCAGCAGTGCCCTACTAGCGGGGGGGGGAAGTGAGCAGTTCTTC. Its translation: CASSALLAGGGSEQFF.

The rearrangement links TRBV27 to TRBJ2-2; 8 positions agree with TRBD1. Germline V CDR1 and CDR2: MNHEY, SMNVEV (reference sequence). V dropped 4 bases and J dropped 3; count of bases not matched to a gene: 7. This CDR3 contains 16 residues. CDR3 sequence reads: CASSYHRGVDTGELFF. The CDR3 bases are TGTGCCAGCAGTTACCACAGGGGGGTCGACACCGGGGAGCTGTTTTTT.

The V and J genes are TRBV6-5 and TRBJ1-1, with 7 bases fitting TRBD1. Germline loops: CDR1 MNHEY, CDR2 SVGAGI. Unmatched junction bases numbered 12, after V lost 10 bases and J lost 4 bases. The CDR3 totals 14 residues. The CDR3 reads CAIKPRQGPTEAFF. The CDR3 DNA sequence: TGTGCCATCAAACCTCGACAGGGTCCCACTGAAGCTTTCTTT.

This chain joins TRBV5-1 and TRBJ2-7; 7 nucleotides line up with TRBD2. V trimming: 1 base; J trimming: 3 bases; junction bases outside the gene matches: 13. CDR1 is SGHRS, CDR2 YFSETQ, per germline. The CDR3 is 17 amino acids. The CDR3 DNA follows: TGCGCCAGCAGCTTGTATCGGGTTTACCGGGACTACTACGAGCAGTACTTC. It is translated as CASSLYRVYRDYYEQYF.

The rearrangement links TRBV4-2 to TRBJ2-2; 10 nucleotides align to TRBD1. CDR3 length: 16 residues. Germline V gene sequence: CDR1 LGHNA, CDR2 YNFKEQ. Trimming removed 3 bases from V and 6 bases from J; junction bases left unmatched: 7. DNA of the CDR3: TGTGCCAGCAGCCAGGCCGGGACAGGGGTTCCCGGGGAGCTGTTTTTT. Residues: CASSQAGTGVPGELFF.

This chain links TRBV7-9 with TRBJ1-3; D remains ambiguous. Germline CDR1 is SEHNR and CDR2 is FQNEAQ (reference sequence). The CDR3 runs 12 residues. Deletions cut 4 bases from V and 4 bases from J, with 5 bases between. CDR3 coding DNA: TGTGCCAGCAGCTCGACAGGAAACACCATATATTTT. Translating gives CASSSTGNTIYF. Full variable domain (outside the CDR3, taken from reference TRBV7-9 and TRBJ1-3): DTGVSQNPRHKITKRGQNVTFRCDPISEHNRLYWYRQTLGQGPEFLTYFQNEAQLEKSRLLSDRFSAERPKGSFSTLEIQRTEQGDSAMYLCASSSTGNTIYFGEGSWLTVV.

CDR3 nucleotides: TGTGCCAGCAGTCGGGACAGCATGAACACTGAAGCTTTCTTT. Its translation: CASSRDSMNTEAFF. This chain connects TRBV28 to TRBJ1-1; TRBD1 agrees at 7 bases. Germline assignment: CDR1 MDHEN and CDR2 SYDVKM. Trimming took 5 bases from V and 0 from J; bases not matched to a gene: 3. The CDR3 is made up of 14 amino acids.

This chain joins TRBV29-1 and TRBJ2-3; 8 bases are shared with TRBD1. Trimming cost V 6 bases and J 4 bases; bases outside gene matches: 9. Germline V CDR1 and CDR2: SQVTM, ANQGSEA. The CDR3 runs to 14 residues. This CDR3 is CSVSIGQGPDTQYF. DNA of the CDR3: TGCAGCGTCTCCATAGGACAGGGTCCAGATACGCAGTATTTT.

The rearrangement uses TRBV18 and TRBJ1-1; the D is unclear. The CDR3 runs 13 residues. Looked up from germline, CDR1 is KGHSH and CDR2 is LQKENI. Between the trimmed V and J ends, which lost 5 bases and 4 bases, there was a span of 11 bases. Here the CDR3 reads CASSSSTVTEAFF. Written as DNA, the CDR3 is TGTGCCAGCTCATCCTCTACGGTCACTGAAGCTTTCTTT.

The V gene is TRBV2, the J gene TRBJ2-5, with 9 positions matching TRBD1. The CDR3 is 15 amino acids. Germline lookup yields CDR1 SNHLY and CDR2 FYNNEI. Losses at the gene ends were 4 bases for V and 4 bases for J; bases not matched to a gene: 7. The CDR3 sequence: CASSGGQGRGETQYF. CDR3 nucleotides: TGTGCCAGCAGTGGGGGACAGGGTCGGGGAGAGACCCAGTACTTC.